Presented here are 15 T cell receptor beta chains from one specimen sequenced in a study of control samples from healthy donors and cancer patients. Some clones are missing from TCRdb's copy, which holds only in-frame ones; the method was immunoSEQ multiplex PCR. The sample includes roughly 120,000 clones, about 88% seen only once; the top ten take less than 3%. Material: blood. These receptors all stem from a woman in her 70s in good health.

The CDR3 coding sequence is TGTGCCAGCAGCAGGGTAGGGGCCACTGAAGCTTTCTTT. Its protein product is CASSRVGATEAFF. The V call is TRBV12-3 or TRBV12-4, the J call TRBJ1-1, with D possibly being TRBD1 (5 bases). V lost 6 bases to trimming and J lost 4 bases, with 12 bases between them. The CDR3 consists of 13 residues.

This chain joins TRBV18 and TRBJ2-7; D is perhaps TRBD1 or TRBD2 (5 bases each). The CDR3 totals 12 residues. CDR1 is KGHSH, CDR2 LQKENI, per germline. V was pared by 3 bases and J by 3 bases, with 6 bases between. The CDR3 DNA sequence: TGTGCCAGCTCACCGGGACGCTACGAGCAGTACTTC. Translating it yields CASSPGRYEQYF.

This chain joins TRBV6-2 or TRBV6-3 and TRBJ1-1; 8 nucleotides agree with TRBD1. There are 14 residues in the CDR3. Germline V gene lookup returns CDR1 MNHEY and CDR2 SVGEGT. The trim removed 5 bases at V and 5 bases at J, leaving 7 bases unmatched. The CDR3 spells CASSGTGWGTEAFF. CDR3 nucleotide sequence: TGTGCCAGCAGTGGGACAGGCTGGGGGACTGAAGCTTTCTTT.

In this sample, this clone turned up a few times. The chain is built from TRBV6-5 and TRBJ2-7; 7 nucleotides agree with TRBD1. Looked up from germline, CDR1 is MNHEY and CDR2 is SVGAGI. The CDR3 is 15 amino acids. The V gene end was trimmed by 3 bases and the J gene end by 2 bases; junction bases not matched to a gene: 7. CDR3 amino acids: CASSYAGTATYEQYF. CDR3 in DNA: TGTGCCAGCAGTTATGCCGGGACAGCGACCTACGAGCAGTACTTC.

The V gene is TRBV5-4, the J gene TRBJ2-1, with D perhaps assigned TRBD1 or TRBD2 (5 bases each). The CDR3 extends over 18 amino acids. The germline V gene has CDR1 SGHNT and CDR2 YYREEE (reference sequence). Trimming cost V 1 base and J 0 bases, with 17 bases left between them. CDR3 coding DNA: TGTGCCAGCAGCTTGCAGACCCCCCGGGACGGCTCCTACAATGAGCAGTTCTTC. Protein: CASSLQTPRDGSYNEQFF. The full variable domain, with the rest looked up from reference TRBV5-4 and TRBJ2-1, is ETGVTQSPTHLIKTRGQQVTLRCSSQSGHNTVSWYQQALGQGPQFIFQYYREEENGRGNFPPRFSGLQFPNYSSELNVNALELDDSALYLCASSLQTPRDGSYNEQFFGPGTRLTVL.

CDR3 protein: CASSEYRGLTDTQYF. Here the CDR3 DNA reads TGTGCCAGCTCAGAATACAGGGGGCTCACAGATACGCAGTATTTT. This chain uses TRBV18 with TRBJ2-3, with 9 bases fitting TRBD1. Germline values: CDR1 KGHSH, CDR2 LQKENI. The CDR3 contains 15 residues. The J segment lost 2 bases and the V segment lost 5 bases, leaving 5 bases of the junction unmatched.

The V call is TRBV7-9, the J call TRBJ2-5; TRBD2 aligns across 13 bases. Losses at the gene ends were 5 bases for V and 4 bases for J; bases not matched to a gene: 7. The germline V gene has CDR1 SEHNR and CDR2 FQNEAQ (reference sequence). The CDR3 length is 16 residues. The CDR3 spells CASSPGLAGVGETQYF. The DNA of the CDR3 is TGTGCCAGCAGCCCTGGACTAGCGGGGGTAGGAGAGACCCAGTACTTC.

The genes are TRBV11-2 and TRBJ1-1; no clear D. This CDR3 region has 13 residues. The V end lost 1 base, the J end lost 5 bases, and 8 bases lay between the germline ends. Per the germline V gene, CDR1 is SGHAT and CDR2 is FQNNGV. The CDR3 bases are TGTGCCAGCAGCTTAGGCCGGGGAACTGAAGCTTTCTTT. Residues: CASSLGRGTEAFF.

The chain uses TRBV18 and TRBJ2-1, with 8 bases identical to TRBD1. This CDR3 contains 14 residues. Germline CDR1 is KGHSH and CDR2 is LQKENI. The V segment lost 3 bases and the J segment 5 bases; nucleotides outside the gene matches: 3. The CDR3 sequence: CASSPRTGNNEQFF. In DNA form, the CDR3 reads TGTGCCAGCTCACCTCGGACAGGGAACAATGAGCAGTTCTTC.

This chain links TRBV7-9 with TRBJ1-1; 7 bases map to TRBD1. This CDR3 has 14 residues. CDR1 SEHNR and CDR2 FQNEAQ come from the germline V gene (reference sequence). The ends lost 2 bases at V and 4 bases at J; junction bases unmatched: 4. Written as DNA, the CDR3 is TGTGCCAGCAGCTTAACAGGGGAGACCACTGAAGCTTTCTTT. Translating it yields CASSLTGETTEAFF. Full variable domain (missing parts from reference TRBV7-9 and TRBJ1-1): DTGVSQNPRHKITKRGQNVTFRCDPISEHNRLYWYRQTLGQGPEFLTYFQNEAQLEKSRLLSDRFSAERPKGSFSTLEIQRTEQGDSAMYLCASSLTGETTEAFFGQGTRLTVV.

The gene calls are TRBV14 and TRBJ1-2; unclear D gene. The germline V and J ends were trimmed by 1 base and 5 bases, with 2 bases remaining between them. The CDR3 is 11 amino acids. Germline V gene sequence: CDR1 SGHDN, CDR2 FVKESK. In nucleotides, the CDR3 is TGTGCCAGCAGCCAAGGGTATGGCTACACCTTC. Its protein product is CASSQGYGYTF.

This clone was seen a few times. CDR3 DNA sequence: TGTGCCAGCAGCAAAGGGAGGGGACAGGTCTCCTACGAGCAGTACTTC. It translates to CASSKGRGQVSYEQYF. The chain employs TRBV21-1 and TRBJ2-7; TRBD1 reflects the table's D call only, with no check against the DNA. TRBV21-1 is labeled a pseudogene. This CDR3 is built from 16 residues.

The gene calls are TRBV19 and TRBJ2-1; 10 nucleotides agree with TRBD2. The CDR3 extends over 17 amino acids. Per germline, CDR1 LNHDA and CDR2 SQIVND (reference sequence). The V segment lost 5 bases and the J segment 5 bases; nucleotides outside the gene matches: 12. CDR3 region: CASSPVGSGGTNNEQFF. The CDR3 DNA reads TGTGCCAGTAGTCCCGTGGGTAGCGGGGGGACCAACAATGAGCAGTTCTTC.

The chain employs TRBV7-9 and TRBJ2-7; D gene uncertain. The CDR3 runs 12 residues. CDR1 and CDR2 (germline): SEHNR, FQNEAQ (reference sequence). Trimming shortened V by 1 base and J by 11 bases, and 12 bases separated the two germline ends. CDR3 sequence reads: CASSLDLVEKYF. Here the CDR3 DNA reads TGTGCCAGCAGCTTAGATCTGGTGGAGAAGTACTTC.

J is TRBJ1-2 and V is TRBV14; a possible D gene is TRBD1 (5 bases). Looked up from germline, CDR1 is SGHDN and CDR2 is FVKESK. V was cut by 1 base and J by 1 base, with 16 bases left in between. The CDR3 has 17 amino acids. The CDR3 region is CASSQVGRDGNNYGYTF. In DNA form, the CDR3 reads TGTGCCAGCAGCCAAGTGGGCCGGGACGGCAATAACTATGGCTACACCTTC.